Each of the 29 T cell receptor beta chains below was sequenced from the same sample in a study of identical twins (dated by TCRdb to about 2016). The library was prepared using 5' RACE. Sequenced on an Illumina HiSeq 2000. Through fastp at Q25 and MiXCR, TCRdb rebuilt clones from the public reads, retaining in-frame beta chains. When rows share a CDR3 protein, they turn into one entry using the most common DNA and genes. The sample table holds about 210,000 distinct CDR3 sequences, of which roughly a tenth were seen once. The ten biggest clones cover 4% to 6% of the sample. What was sequenced was memory (CD45RO+) T cells sorted from blood. The cell subset or site label for this specimen denotes: CD45RO+ enriched T cells. These receptors were taken from a woman under 30 in good health.

This chain connects TRBV7-9 to TRBJ1-4; 10 bases fit TRBD1. CDR1 and CDR2 (germline): SEHNR, FQNEAQ (reference sequence). Trimming removed 5 bases from V and 8 bases from J; junction bases left unmatched: 8. This CDR3 has 15 amino acids. CDR3 bases: TGTGCCAGCAGCGCCGGGACAGGGGAGGTCGAAAAACTGTTTTTT. Its translation is CASSAGTGEVEKLFF.

Ten or more counts support this clonotype. This sequence joins TRBV2 and TRBJ2-1; no clear D. The germline V gene encodes CDR1 SNHLY and CDR2 FYNNEI. The CDR3 covers 14 residues. Trimming cost V 8 bases and J 0 bases, with 11 bases left between them. CDR3 loop: CASGGLSSYNEQFF. Here the CDR3 DNA reads TGTGCCAGCGGCGGATTAAGCTCCTACAATGAGCAGTTCTTC.

This clonotype was seen only a few times. CDR3 bases: TGTGCCAGCAGCACGAGGCCGGGACAGGGGGCATCTGAAGCTTTCTTT. Translated: CASSTRPGQGASEAFF. The chain combines TRBV7-8 with TRBJ1-1, with TRBD1 matching 12 bases. This CDR3 has 16 amino acids. Germline V gene sequence: CDR1 SGHVS, CDR2 FQNEAQ. Trimming cost V 5 bases and J 6 bases; bases outside gene matches: 10. Combining the CDR3 with reference TRBV7-8 and TRBJ1-1 gives the whole variable domain GAGVSQSPRYKVAKRGQDVALRCDPISGHVSLFWYQQALGQGPEFLTYFQNEAQLDKSGLPSDRFFAERPEGSVSTLKIQRTQQEDSAVYLCASSTRPGQGASEAFFGQGTRLTVV.

The V call is TRBV5-6, the J call TRBJ2-2; D may be TRBD2 (5 bases). The CDR3 has 16 residues. Germline V gene data show CDR1 as SGHDT and CDR2 as YYEEEE. V lost 4 bases and J lost 5, with 18 bases in between. The CDR3 protein is CASSKRTGSETGELFF. CDR3 nucleotides: TGTGCCAGCAGCAAAAGGACGGGAAGTGAGACCGGGGAGCTGTTTTTT.

This clonotype was picked up a small number of times. V usage is TRBV18 and J usage is TRBJ1-3; a possible D gene is TRBD1 (5 bases). The CDR3 totals 16 residues. Trimming removed 3 bases from V and 0 bases from J, with 12 bases in between. Germline CDR1 reads KGHSH; CDR2 reads LQKENI. The CDR3 nucleotides read TGTGCCAGCTCACCTCCGGGACGCAGCTCTGGAAACACCATATATTTT. It codes for CASSPPGRSSGNTIYF.

At least ten counts were recorded for this clonotype. The chain uses TRBV12-3 or TRBV12-4 and TRBJ2-3, with a possible D match to TRBD1 (6 bases). V shed 3 bases and J shed 4 bases, with 11 bases lying between them. The CDR3 is 14 amino acids. The CDR3 here is CASSFIQGADTQYF. The DNA of the CDR3 is TGTGCCAGCAGTTTTATACAGGGTGCAGATACGCAGTATTTT.

In this sample, this clonotype turned up a few times. In DNA, the CDR3 is TGTGCCAGCAGCTTACGTCTTGGACAGGGGTTCTCTGGGGCCAACGTCCTGACTTTC. It specifies CASSLRLGQGFSGANVLTF. This chain links TRBV11-2 with TRBJ2-6; 9 nucleotides match TRBD1. Germline assignment: CDR1 SGHAT and CDR2 FQNNGV. This CDR3 has 19 residues. Germline trimming cut 2 bases from V and 0 bases from J; bases unmatched to any gene: 8.

The gene calls are TRBV11-2 and TRBJ2-7; 7 bases are a match to TRBD1. This CDR3 is built from 13 residues. Germline trimming cut 5 bases from V and 2 bases from J; bases unmatched to any gene: 3. Germline V lookup: CDR1 SGHAT, CDR2 FQNNGV. The CDR3, as DNA: TGTGCCAGCAGCGTGGGACAGCCCTACGAGCAGTACTTC. Its translation: CASSVGQPYEQYF. Using reference TRBV11-2 and TRBJ2-7 for the parts outside the CDR3, the full variable domain is EAGVAQSPRYKIIEKRQSVAFWCNPISGHATLYWYQQILGQGPKLLIQFQNNGVVDDSQLPKDRFSAERLKGVDSTLKIQPAKLEDSAVYLCASSVGQPYEQYFGPGTRLTVT.

This clonotype was found many times. The rearrangement links TRBV9 to TRBJ1-5, with 8 bases fitting TRBD1. The CDR3 is made up of 14 amino acids. Looked up from germline, CDR1 is SGDLS and CDR2 is YYNGEE. V dropped 0 bases and J dropped 5; count of bases not matched to a gene: 1. CDR3 DNA sequence: TGTGCCAGCAGCGTAGGGACAGGGTATCAGCCCCAGCATTTT. Translating it yields CASSVGTGYQPQHF.

This clonotype was seen a few times. This sequence joins TRBV6-5 and TRBJ1-1; no reliable D call. Per germline, CDR1 MNHEY and CDR2 SVGAGI. V lost 2 bases and J lost 0, with 10 bases in between. The CDR3 extends over 15 amino acids. The CDR3 sequence is CASSYGDRVNTEAFF. The CDR3 DNA reads as TGTGCCAGCAGTTACGGAGATAGAGTGAACACTGAAGCTTTCTTT.

The chain combines TRBV20-1 with TRBJ2-7; TRBD2 matches 10 bases. After removal of 1 base from V and 4 bases from J, the junction contained 4 bases not matched to a gene. The CDR3 consists of 14 residues. Germline CDR1 and CDR2: DFQATT and SNEGSKA (reference sequence). CDR3 region: CSARGASGGYEQYF. The CDR3 nucleotides are TGCAGTGCTAGAGGAGCTAGCGGGGGTTACGAGCAGTACTTC.

The chain is built from TRBV6-2 or TRBV6-3 and TRBJ1-5; TRBD1 aligns across 7 bases. The V gene's germline CDR1 is MNHEY and CDR2 SVGEGT. The CDR3 is made up of 14 amino acids. After removal of 2 bases from V and 6 bases from J, the junction contained 4 bases not matched to a gene. CDR3 in amino acids: CASSYQTGLQPQHF. In DNA form, the CDR3 reads TGTGCCAGCAGTTACCAGACAGGGCTTCAGCCCCAGCATTTT.

The rearrangement links TRBV20-1 to TRBJ1-1; TRBD1 aligns across 7 bases. This CDR3 has 15 residues. The J segment lost 4 bases and the V segment lost 0 bases, leaving 8 bases of the junction unmatched. Germline loops: CDR1 DFQATT, CDR2 SNEGSKA (reference sequence). CDR3 DNA: TGCAGTGCTAGAGATATAGACAGGGCTATCACTGAAGCTTTCTTT. Protein: CSARDIDRAITEAFF.

This clonotype was detected ten times or more. The chain uses TRBV29-1 and TRBJ2-3; D gene unclear. Looked up from germline, CDR1 is SQVTM and CDR2 is ANQGSEA. V dropped 6 bases and J dropped 1 base, with 8 bases sitting between them. The length of the CDR3 is 12 residues. DNA for the CDR3: TGCAGCGTGATCAAGGGCACAGATACGCAGTATTTT. Translated, it gives CSVIKGTDTQYF.

Only a few counts were recorded for this clonotype. The chain carries TRBV18 and TRBJ2-2, with 7 bases matching TRBD2. The V segment lost 5 bases and the J segment 8 bases; nucleotides outside the gene matches: 8. This CDR3 is 14 amino acids long. Germline CDR1 is KGHSH and CDR2 is LQKENI. This CDR3 is CASSTTGGSGELFF. For the CDR3, the DNA is TGTGCCAGCTCAACCACGGGAGGATCTGGGGAGCTGTTTTTT.

This clonotype was detected only a few times. The genes are TRBV29-1 and TRBJ2-1; TRBD1 is a possible D gene (5 bases). This CDR3 has 14 residues. Germline-derived CDR1 and CDR2 are SQVTM and ANQGSEA. V was trimmed by 2 bases and J by 5 bases, leaving 13 bases between them. This chain's CDR3 is CSVESRARNNEQFF. CDR3 DNA sequence: TGCAGCGTTGAAAGCAGGGCCCGGAACAATGAGCAGTTCTTC.

This clonotype was seen a handful of times. This chain connects TRBV2 to TRBJ1-2; D unclear. In germline, CDR1 is SNHLY, CDR2 FYNNEI. Trimming pared 6 bases from V and 4 bases from J, leaving 15 bases between. The CDR3 extends over 14 amino acids. The CDR3 region has the DNA TGTGCCAGCAGAGACACCCTGGTGGGCTATGGCTACACCTTC. It yields the protein CASRDTLVGYGYTF.

This chain links TRBV7-2 with TRBJ2-5; tentative D call: TRBD2 (6 bases). Germline CDR1 and CDR2: SGHTA and FQGNSA. The V gene lost 5 bases and the J gene lost 7 bases, with 14 bases spanning the gap. This CDR3 comprises 13 residues. The CDR3 reads CASSLWDGGTQYF. Written as DNA, the CDR3 is TGTGCCAGCAGCCTCTGGGACGGGGGGACCCAGTACTTC.

CDR3 amino acids: CSVDPEREVYNEQFF. CDR3 DNA sequence: TGCAGCGTTGATCCGGAGCGGGAGGTTTACAATGAGCAGTTCTTC. This chain connects TRBV29-1 to TRBJ2-1, with 9 bases lining up with TRBD2. Germline trimming cut 3 bases from V and 4 bases from J; bases unmatched to any gene: 7. CDR1 and CDR2 from the germline V gene are SQVTM and ANQGSEA. This CDR3 comprises 15 residues.

V and J are TRBV5-1 and TRBJ2-2; D uncertain. The CDR3 is 14 amino acids. Germline CDR1 and CDR2: SGHRS and YFSETQ. Trimming removed 2 bases from V and 2 bases from J, with 7 bases in between. This CDR3 reads CASSFPPNTGELFF. CDR3 bases: TGCGCCAGCAGCTTTCCGCCTAACACCGGGGAGCTGTTTTTT.

This clonotype came up a few times. The genes are TRBV3-1 and TRBJ1-2, with TRBD1 identical over 8 bases. Germline lookup yields CDR1 LGHDT and CDR2 YNNKEL (reference sequence). The CDR3 has 18 residues. Trimming cost V 3 bases and J 3 bases; bases outside gene matches: 15. For the CDR3, the DNA is TGTGCCAGCAGCCACGGATTCGGACAGGGAAGGGAGCACTATGGCTACACCTTC. Amino acids: CASSHGFGQGREHYGYTF.

The J gene is TRBJ1-6, the V gene TRBV7-2; no definite D call. Per the germline V gene, CDR1 is SGHTA and CDR2 is FQGNSA. This CDR3 has 15 residues. V lost 4 bases to trimming and J lost 8 bases, with 15 bases between them. The CDR3 spells CASSSTPWEDSPLHF. The DNA for the CDR3 is TGTGCCAGCAGCTCCACTCCTTGGGAGGATTCACCCCTCCACTTT. The variable domain in full, completed from reference TRBV7-2 and TRBJ1-6, reads GAGVSQSPSNKVTEKGKDVELRCDPISGHTALYWYRQSLGQGLEFLIYFQGNSAPDKSGLPSDRFSAERTGGSVSTLTIQRTQQEDSAVYLCASSSTPWEDSPLHFGNGTRLTVT.

V usage is TRBV2 and J usage is TRBJ2-7; 9 bases match TRBD1. The V and J ends lost 5 bases and 2 bases, in that order; junction bases with no gene match: 7. From germline, CDR1 is SNHLY and CDR2 FYNNEI. The CDR3 is 15 residues long. The CDR3 spells CASSLSGTGTYEQYF. The CDR3, as DNA: TGTGCCAGCAGTCTTTCCGGGACAGGGACCTACGAGCAGTACTTC.

The table lists this clonotype with many counts. The chain employs TRBV3-1 and TRBJ2-1, with 7 nucleotides matching TRBD2. CDR1 LGHDT and CDR2 YNNKEL come from the germline V gene (reference sequence). V lost 0 bases and J lost 5; bases outside the gene matches: 7. The CDR3 spans 16 residues. The CDR3 bases are TGTGCCAGCAGCCAAGAGCGGTCTAGCGGACACAATGAGCAGTTCTTC. Protein: CASSQERSSGHNEQFF.

Many counts were recorded for this clonotype. The rearrangement uses TRBV12-3 or TRBV12-4 and TRBJ1-5; possible D gene TRBD1, 5 bases. Trimming removed 5 bases from V and 5 bases from J, with 10 bases in between. CDR3 length: 13 residues. The CDR3 is CASSPGTDQPQHF. DNA of the CDR3: TGTGCCAGCAGTCCCGGGACCGATCAGCCCCAGCATTTT.

This clonotype was counted between two and nine times. This chain uses TRBV12-3 or TRBV12-4 with TRBJ1-6; tentative D call: TRBD1 (5 bases). The CDR3 contains 16 residues. V was clipped by 3 bases and J by 0 bases, with 9 bases between them. Here the CDR3 reads CASSLKGNSYNSPLHF. Written as DNA, the CDR3 is TGTGCCAGCAGTTTGAAGGGGAACTCCTATAATTCACCCCTCCACTTT.

This chain joins TRBV20-1 and TRBJ2-1; D gene ambiguous. Germline CDR1 DFQATT, CDR2 SNEGSKA (reference sequence). The CDR3 length is 17 residues. The V gene lost 0 bases and the J gene lost 0 bases, with 15 bases spanning the gap. The CDR3 loop is CSARDQSARRSYNEQFF. CDR3 sequence (DNA): TGCAGTGCTAGAGATCAATCGGCTAGGCGCTCCTACAATGAGCAGTTCTTC.

J is TRBJ1-2 and V is TRBV27, with 10 bases that match TRBD1. After removal of 10 bases from V and 8 bases from J, the junction contained 4 bases not matched to a gene. The CDR3 has 11 amino acids. Per the germline V gene, CDR1 is MNHEY and CDR2 is SMNVEV (reference sequence). The CDR3 DNA reads as TGTGCCACGACAGGGGGCCTCGGCTACACCTTC. Residues: CATTGGLGYTF.

This clonotype was recorded many times. The rearrangement links TRBV18 to TRBJ1-2, with 10 bases lining up with TRBD1. The CDR3 has 16 amino acids. Germline CDR1 reads KGHSH; CDR2 reads LQKENI. The trim removed 3 bases at V and 0 bases at J, leaving 4 bases unmatched. Written as DNA, the CDR3 is TGTGCCAGCTCACCGGGACAGGGGAACGCTAACTATGGCTACACCTTC. Translated, it gives CASSPGQGNANYGYTF.